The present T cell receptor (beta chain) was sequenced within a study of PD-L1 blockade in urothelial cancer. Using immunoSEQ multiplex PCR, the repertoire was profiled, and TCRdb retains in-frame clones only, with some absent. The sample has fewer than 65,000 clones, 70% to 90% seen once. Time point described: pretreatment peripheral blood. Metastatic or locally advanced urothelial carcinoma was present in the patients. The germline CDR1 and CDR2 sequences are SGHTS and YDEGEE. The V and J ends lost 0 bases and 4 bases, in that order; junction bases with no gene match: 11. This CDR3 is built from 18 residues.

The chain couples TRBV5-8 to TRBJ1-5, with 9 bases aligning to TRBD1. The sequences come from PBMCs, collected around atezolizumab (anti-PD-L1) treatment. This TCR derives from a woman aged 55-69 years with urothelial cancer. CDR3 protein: CASSLAGMTGGTNQPQHF. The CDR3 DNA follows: TGTGCCAGCAGCTTGGCGGGGATGACAGGGGGTACTAATCAGCCCCAGCATTTT.